The 16 T cell receptor beta chains below all came from one sample that was sequenced in a study of blood T cell repertoires in COVID-19. Measured with immunoSEQ multiplex PCR; TCRdb has only the in-frame clones, and not every one. The data show around 460,000 clones, with approximately 90% seen just once and approximately 0.92% held by the top ten. Material: peripheral blood. The receptor source for this set is a man aged 18 to 29 with COVID-19, enrolled during active disease.

This clone was seen once. This chain connects TRBV2 to TRBJ2-7, with 7 bases that match TRBD1. Per germline, CDR1 SNHLY and CDR2 FYNNEI. After removal of 8 bases from V and 2 bases from J, the junction contained 6 bases not matched to a gene. The CDR3 spans 13 residues. The CDR3, as DNA: TGTGCCAGCGACCGGGACAGAGCCTACGAGCAGTACTTC. It encodes CASDRDRAYEQYF.

Remarks on this clone: Additional DNA sequences in this sample encode the identical CDR3. V usage is TRBV29-1 and J usage is TRBJ2-3, with D unresolved. Trimming took 4 bases from V and 0 from J, leaving 8 bases between them. This CDR3 spans 13 amino acids. Germline V lookup: CDR1 SQVTM, CDR2 ANQGSEA. The CDR3: CSVGGRSTDTQYF. CDR3 nucleotides: TGCAGCGTTGGCGGAAGGAGCACAGATACGCAGTATTTT.

The count of this clone is one. The rearrangement links TRBV28 to TRBJ2-7; D is perhaps TRBD1 (6 bases). The CDR3 length is 16 residues. Germline CDR1 reads MDHEN; CDR2 reads SYDVKM. The ends were cut back, 4 bases at V and 3 bases at J, with 19 bases in the middle. The CDR3 sequence is CASSSHPVDRRYEQYF. Written as DNA, the CDR3 is TGTGCCAGCAGTTCTCACCCGGTCGACAGGCGCTACGAGCAGTACTTC.

The V gene is TRBV7-8, the J gene TRBJ2-1, with TRBD2 matching over 9 bases. There are 14 residues in the CDR3. V lost 6 bases and J lost 7; bases outside the gene matches: 7. Per the germline V gene, CDR1 is SGHVS and CDR2 is FQNEAQ. Here the CDR3 reads CASRRLAATNEQFF. The CDR3, as DNA: TGTGCCAGCAGGAGACTAGCGGCAACGAATGAGCAGTTCTTC.

The V gene is TRBV4-2, the J gene TRBJ2-7; 10 bases line up with TRBD2. This CDR3 comprises 16 residues. Germline V gene sequence: CDR1 LGHNA, CDR2 YNFKEQ. Losses at the gene ends were 4 bases for V and 2 bases for J; bases not matched to a gene: 8. The CDR3 reads CASSLTGTSVTYEQYF. CDR3 nucleotides: TGTGCCAGCAGCCTTACCGGGACTAGCGTCACCTACGAGCAGTACTTC.

Notes on this clone: Within the sample, other DNA sequences also encode this same CDR3. The chain couples TRBV5-4 to TRBJ2-7; D is unresolved. Trimming shortened V by 0 bases and J by 2 bases, and 9 bases separated the two germline ends. This CDR3 contains 14 residues. From germline, CDR1 is SGHNT and CDR2 YYREEE (reference sequence). This CDR3 is CASSLAGSPYEQYF. In DNA, the CDR3 is TGTGCCAGCAGCTTGGCGGGTTCCCCCTACGAGCAGTACTTC. The entire variable domain, with the rest obtained from reference TRBV5-4 and TRBJ2-7, is as follows: ETGVTQSPTHLIKTRGQQVTLRCSSQSGHNTVSWYQQALGQGPQFIFQYYREEENGRGNFPPRFSGLQFPNYSSELNVNALELDDSALYLCASSLAGSPYEQYFGPGTRLTVT.

The rearrangement joins TRBV19 to TRBJ2-3; 7 bases fit TRBD2. Germline-derived CDR1 and CDR2 are LNHDA and SQIVND (reference sequence). The CDR3 extends over 10 amino acids. J gave up 8 bases and V 10 bases, and 3 bases lay outside the gene matches. CDR3 loop: CATASGTQYF. The CDR3 coding sequence is TGTGCCACCGCTAGCGGTACGCAGTATTTT.

The chain links TRBV5-4 to TRBJ1-1, with 11 bases fitting TRBD1. Germline V gene sequence: CDR1 SGHNT, CDR2 YYREEE (reference sequence). The ends lost 4 bases at V and 0 bases at J; junction bases unmatched: 5. The CDR3 has 16 amino acids. CDR3 sequence (DNA): TGTGCCAGCAGCGTCGGGACAGGGGGGTTGAACACTGAAGCTTTCTTT. Its protein product is CASSVGTGGLNTEAFF. The full variable domain, in which reference TRBV5-4 and TRBJ1-1 provide the parts outside the CDR3, is ETGVTQSPTHLIKTRGQQVTLRCSSQSGHNTVSWYQQALGQGPQFIFQYYREEENGRGNFPPRFSGLQFPNYSSELNVNALELDDSALYLCASSVGTGGLNTEAFFGQGTRLTVV.

The chain carries TRBV7-6 and TRBJ2-5, with 8 bases identical to TRBD1. V lost 2 bases to trimming and J lost 2 bases; unmatched junction nucleotides: 7. CDR1 is SGHVS and CDR2 is FNYEAQ in the germline V gene. The CDR3 extends over 16 amino acids. CDR3: CASSLTPTGVQETQYF. The DNA for the CDR3 is TGTGCCAGCAGCTTAACCCCGACAGGGGTACAAGAGACCCAGTACTTC. Together with reference TRBV7-6 and TRBJ2-5, the CDR3 gives the full variable domain: GAGVSQSPRYKVTKRGQDVALRCDPISGHVSLYWYRQALGQGPEFLTYFNYEAQQDKSGLPNDRFSAERPEGSISTLTIQRTEQRDSAMYRCASSLTPTGVQETQYFGPGTRLLVL.

J is TRBJ1-2 and V is TRBV27; D gene uncertain. Germline V gene sequence: CDR1 MNHEY, CDR2 SMNVEV (reference sequence). V lost 6 bases and J lost 1, with 9 bases in between. The CDR3 contains 13 residues. CDR3 region: CASRPGINYGYTF. CDR3 nucleotide sequence: TGTGCCAGCAGACCCGGGATTAACTATGGCTACACCTTC.

This CDR3 reads CASSYALVRGRFNEQYF. The CDR3 coding sequence is TGTGCCAGCAGCTACGCGCTCGTGAGGGGGCGCTTCAACGAGCAGTACTTC. The J gene is TRBJ2-7, the V gene TRBV27; TRBD1 matches at 7 bases. Trimming took 6 bases from V and 5 from J; bases not matched to a gene: 19. The CDR3 sequence is 17 residues long. CDR1 and CDR2 (germline): MNHEY, SMNVEV (reference sequence).

The rearrangement links TRBV10-3 to TRBJ2-7; D possibly corresponds to TRBD1 (5 bases). The CDR3 loop spans 12 amino acids. Germline values: CDR1 ENHRY, CDR2 SYGVKD. The germline V and J ends were trimmed by 5 bases and 2 bases, with 7 bases remaining between them. The CDR3 here is CAISPTAYEQYF. The CDR3 coding sequence is TGTGCCATCAGTCCGACAGCCTACGAGCAGTACTTC.

V and J are TRBV15 and TRBJ1-1; D possibly corresponds to TRBD1 (6 bases). Germline loops: CDR1 LNHNV, CDR2 YYDKDF (reference sequence). V dropped 3 bases and J dropped 2 bases, with 16 bases sitting between them. This CDR3 is 16 amino acids long. CDR3 DNA: TGTGCCACCAGCAGGGGGGATCGGGGGGCTAACACTGAAGCTTTCTTT. The encoded protein is CATSRGDRGANTEAFF.

V and J are TRBV24-1 and TRBJ2-5; 7 nucleotides line up with TRBD1. The CDR3 has 13 amino acids. Trimming cost V 3 bases and J 3 bases; bases outside gene matches: 0. Germline V CDR1 and CDR2: KGHDR, SFDVKD. CDR3 nucleotide sequence: TGTGCCACCAGTGATCAGGGGGAAGAGACCCAGTACTTC. Its translation: CATSDQGEETQYF.

This clone was observed once. V usage is TRBV7-3 and J usage is TRBJ1-1; TRBD1 agrees at 8 bases. Germline V gene lookup returns CDR1 SGHTA and CDR2 FQGTGA. The V segment lost 3 bases and the J segment 1 base; nucleotides outside the gene matches: 7. The CDR3 is 16 amino acids. The CDR3 here is CASSLTGARGNTEAFF. The CDR3 region has the DNA TGTGCCAGCAGCTTGACAGGGGCCCGGGGGAACACTGAAGCTTTCTTT. The full variable domain, rest sourced from reference TRBV7-3 and TRBJ1-1, is GAGVSQTPSNKVTEKGKYVELRCDPISGHTALYWYRQSLGQGPEFLIYFQGTGAADDSGLPNDRFFAVRPEGSVSTLKIQRTERGDSAVYLCASSLTGARGNTEAFFGQGTRLTVV.

This clone was picked up one time. This chain joins TRBV6-5 and TRBJ2-3; the D gene is possibly TRBD1 (6 bases). The V end was cut by 6 bases, the J end by 0 bases, with 13 bases between. Germline V gene data show CDR1 as MNHEY and CDR2 as SVGAGI. This CDR3 is built from 15 residues. The CDR3 loop reads CASSPQGISTDTQYF. In nucleotides, the CDR3 is TGTGCCAGCAGCCCACAGGGAATCAGCACAGATACGCAGTATTTT.